What follows are 10 T cell receptor beta chains derived from one specimen sequenced in a study of blood T cell repertoires in COVID-19. Generated by immunoSEQ multiplex PCR, the TCRdb table keeps only in-frame clones and is missing some. The sample carries hundreds of thousands of clones, approximately 92% recorded once. Sequenced sample: PBMCs or T cells enriched from blood (not recorded which). These receptors were taken from a young man who had recovered from COVID-19.

This chain joins TRBV5-5 and TRBJ2-5, with 7 bases matching TRBD1. The germline V gene has CDR1 SGHKS and CDR2 YYEKEE (reference sequence). V trimming: 5 bases; J trimming: 0 bases; junction bases outside the gene matches: 7. This CDR3 comprises 15 residues. The CDR3 DNA reads as TGTGCCAGCAGATACCGGGACAGAAACCAAGAGACCCAGTACTTC. Amino acid sequence: CASRYRDRNQETQYF. The full variable domain, its missing parts supplied by reference TRBV5-5 and TRBJ2-5, is DAGVTQSPTHLIKTRGQQVTLRCSPISGHKSVSWYQQVLGQGPQFIFQYYEKEERGRGNFPDRFSARQFPNYSSELNVNALLLGDSALYLCASRYRDRNQETQYFGPGTRLLVL.

This clone was counted at least ten times. V is TRBV3-1 (or the pseudogene TRBV3-2) and J is TRBJ1-2; 12 bases align to TRBD1. Germline CDR1 reads LGHDT; CDR2 reads YNNKEL (reference sequence). The CDR3 extends over 14 amino acids. V dropped 4 bases and J dropped 6; count of bases not matched to a gene: 3. In nucleotides, the CDR3 is TGTGCCAGCAGCCTGGGACAGGGGGCCCATGGCTACACCTTC. This translates into CASSLGQGAHGYTF.

The rearrangement joins TRBV4-2 to TRBJ1-5; D is unclear. Trimming pared 0 bases from V and 9 bases from J, leaving 6 bases between. Per the germline V gene, CDR1 is LGHNA and CDR2 is YNFKEQ. The CDR3 spans 12 residues. The CDR3 DNA reads TGTGCCAGCAGCCAAGATGGCGGGCCCCAGCATTTT. It specifies CASSQDGGPQHF.

V gene TRBV12-3 or TRBV12-4 combines with J gene TRBJ2-1; no definite D call. V dropped 6 bases and J dropped 6 bases, with 6 bases sitting between them. This CDR3 region has 11 residues. Here the CDR3 DNA reads TGTGCCAGCAGCATCGGCAATGAGCAGTTCTTC. This translates into CASSIGNEQFF.

This clone was found once. This chain joins TRBV7-2 and TRBJ1-2, with D unresolved. The CDR3 extends over 14 amino acids. Germline assignment: CDR1 SGHTA and CDR2 FQGNSA. Trimming left V 2 bases short and J 7 bases short, with 14 bases between. CDR3 loop: CASSLSGARRGYTF. The DNA of the CDR3 is TGTGCCAGCAGCTTATCGGGAGCACGTCGTGGCTACACCTTC. Together with reference TRBV7-2 and TRBJ1-2, the CDR3 gives the full variable domain: GAGVSQSPSNKVTEKGKDVELRCDPISGHTALYWYRQSLGQGLEFLIYFQGNSAPDKSGLPSDRFSAERTGGSVSTLTIQRTQQEDSAVYLCASSLSGARRGYTFGSGTRLTVV.

This chain links TRBV29-1 with TRBJ2-7; D uncertain. Germline loops: CDR1 SQVTM, CDR2 ANQGSEA. The CDR3 spans 12 residues. Trimming pared 5 bases from V and 3 bases from J, leaving 11 bases between. The CDR3 nucleotides read TGCAGCGTTCTAACAGCAAGCTACGAGCAGTACTTC. This gives the protein CSVLTASYEQYF.

The chain joins TRBV5-1 to TRBJ1-6; D remains unclear. The CDR3 runs to 16 residues. Per the germline V gene, CDR1 is SGHRS and CDR2 is YFSETQ. With 4 bases removed from V and 0 bases from J, the gap between germline ends came to 11 bases. DNA of the CDR3: TGCGCCAGCAGCGCGACTTGGAGCTCCTATAATTCACCCCTCCACTTT. The encoded protein is CASSATWSSYNSPLHF.

V gene TRBV28 combines with J gene TRBJ2-1; 7 bases fit TRBD1. The CDR3 spans 13 residues. The V segment lost 6 bases and the J segment 5 bases; nucleotides outside the gene matches: 4. CDR1 MDHEN and CDR2 SYDVKM come from the germline V gene. Here the CDR3 reads CASRLTGNNEQFF. The CDR3 region has the DNA TGTGCCAGCAGGCTGACAGGGAACAATGAGCAGTTCTTC.

The rearrangement uses TRBV7-9 and TRBJ2-4, with 12 bases identical to TRBD2. V dropped 3 bases and J dropped 8; count of bases not matched to a gene: 8. Germline V gives CDR1 SEHNR, CDR2 FQNEAQ (reference sequence). The CDR3 length is 16 residues. Here the CDR3 DNA reads TGTGCCAGCAGCTTCCAGACTAGCGGGAGATGGGACATTCAGTACTTC. Translation: CASSFQTSGRWDIQYF. The whole variable domain, remainder taken from reference TRBV7-9 and TRBJ2-4, is DTGVSQNPRHKITKRGQNVTFRCDPISEHNRLYWYRQTLGQGPEFLTYFQNEAQLEKSRLLSDRFSAERPKGSFSTLEIQRTEQGDSAMYLCASSFQTSGRWDIQYFGAGTRLSVL.

Concerning this clone itself: The sample contains more than one DNA sequence encoding this CDR3. This chain links TRBV11-2 with TRBJ2-7; 7 bases line up with TRBD2. CDR3 length equals 15 residues. Trimming removed 1 base from V and 0 bases from J; junction bases left unmatched: 3. The germline CDR1 and CDR2 sequences are SGHAT and FQNNGV. The DNA of the CDR3 is TGTGCCAGCAGCTTAGGGGGCGGGAGCTCCTACGAGCAGTACTTC. Protein: CASSLGGGSSYEQYF.